One and the same sample provided the 26 T cell receptor beta chains below, sequenced in a study of T-cell reconstitution after alpha-beta-depleted transplantation in children. The TCRbeta library incorporated unique molecular identifiers. TCRdb re-analysed the PCR reads in MiXCR, keeping a single row per CDR3 protein. The data contain around 700,000 distinct CDR3 sequences, approximately 14% of them seen just once; the ten biggest clones take up roughly 0.84%. Sample: PBMCs, taken before TCRalphabeta/CD19-depleted stem cell transplant. The receptors here all came from a girl aged 2 to 10 with congenital amegakaryocytic thrombocytopenia, due to receive a stem cell transplant.

The genes are TRBV12-3 or TRBV12-4 and TRBJ2-2; maybe TRBD1 (5 bases). Trimming shortened V by 4 bases and J by 6 bases, and 9 bases separated the two germline ends. This CDR3 contains 13 residues. CDR3 sequence (DNA): TGTGCCAGCAGTTCTATGGGGCCCGGGGAGCTGTTTTTT. It specifies CASSSMGPGELFF.

Turning to this clonotype: At one end, the junction sequence differs from germline, possibly due to a read error. The rearrangement joins TRBV10-3 to TRBJ2-1; a weak D match, TRBD2 (6 bases). CDR1 is ENHRY, CDR2 SYGVKD, per germline. The CDR3 sequence is 16 residues long. The CDR3 DNA follows: TGTGCCATCAGTGAGTCGAGTGGCGGGGTTAACAATGAGCCGTTCTTC. Its translation: CAISESSGGVNNEPFF.

This clonotype was counted many times. This chain uses TRBV12-3 or TRBV12-4 with TRBJ1-3; 11 nucleotides match TRBD1. Trimming at V came to 6 bases and at J to 8 bases, leaving 0 bases not matched to a gene. The length of the CDR3 is 12 residues. The CDR3 DNA sequence: TGTGCCAGCAGGGGACAGGGGGACACCATATATTTT. It yields the protein CASRGQGDTIYF.

The V call is TRBV19, the J call TRBJ2-3, with D unclear. V gave up 6 bases and J gave up 0 bases, with 16 bases separating them. Germline CDR1 reads LNHDA; CDR2 reads SQIVND (reference sequence). This CDR3 has 16 amino acids. CDR3 in amino acids: CASRDPAGSSTDTQYF. The CDR3 nucleotides are TGTGCCAGTAGAGATCCCGCCGGGTCCAGCACAGATACGCAGTATTTT.

This clonotype came up many times. The DNA for the CDR3 is TGTGCCAGCAGGCCCGACTGGAACAATGAGCAGTTCTTC. Its protein product is CASRPDWNNEQFF. This sequence joins TRBV12-3 or TRBV12-4 and TRBJ2-1; D gene ambiguous. CDR3 length equals 13 residues. Trimming cost V 6 bases and J 5 bases, with 11 bases left between them.

The sample holds a few counts of this clonotype. The chain combines TRBV9 with TRBJ2-1, with 12 bases aligning to TRBD2. Losses at the gene ends were 4 bases for V and 3 bases for J; bases not matched to a gene: 8. This CDR3 has 17 amino acids. Germline loops: CDR1 SGDLS, CDR2 YYNGEE. DNA of the CDR3: TGTGCCAGCAGCCCCCCTAGCGGGAGGGCCTTCTACAATGAGCAGTTCTTC. As protein: CASSPPSGRAFYNEQFF.

The rearrangement links TRBV7-2 to TRBJ1-2, with a tentative D call TRBD1 (5 bases). This CDR3 spans 15 amino acids. Germline loops: CDR1 SGHTA, CDR2 FQGNSA. V was pared by 5 bases and J by 3 bases, with 16 bases between. The CDR3 region has the DNA TGTGCCAGCAGCCTCGATCCGGCCAGGGACTATGGCTACACCTTC. Its protein is CASSLDPARDYGYTF.

This clonotype was counted at least ten times. The chain uses TRBV2 and TRBJ1-3; D is unclear. Trimming removed 4 bases at V and 0 bases at J, with 10 bases between. Germline-derived CDR1 and CDR2 are SNHLY and FYNNEI. CDR3 length: 15 amino acids. The CDR3 region has the DNA TGTGCCAGCAGTGTTCCTGGAAGCTCTGGAAACACCATATATTTT. Translation gives CASSVPGSSGNTIYF.

In this sample, this clonotype turned up many times. V is TRBV29-1 and J is TRBJ1-2, with TRBD1 as a possible D gene (5 bases). The CDR3 consists of 13 residues. Germline V gene sequence: CDR1 SQVTM, CDR2 ANQGSEA. V was cut by 5 bases and J by 8 bases, with 18 bases left in between. CDR3: CSVHRGRGEGYTF. The DNA for the CDR3 is TGCAGCGTTCACCGGGGCCGCGGAGAAGGCTACACCTTC.

The table lists this clonotype with a few counts. CDR3 DNA sequence: TGTGCCTGGAGTGTCCGGTTAGGGCGTAGCTACGAGCAGTACTTC. Residues: CAWSVRLGRSYEQYF. The chain employs TRBV30 and TRBJ2-7; D is uncertain. V lost 0 bases and J lost 3, with 15 bases in between. Germline V gives CDR1 GTSNPN, CDR2 SVGIG (reference sequence). The CDR3 totals 15 residues. The full variable domain, completed using reference TRBV30 and TRBJ2-7, is SQTIHQWPATLVQPVGSPLSLECTVEGTSNPNLYWYRQAAGRGLQLLFYSVGIGQISSEVPQNLSASRPQDRQFILSSKKLLLSDSGFYLCAWSVRLGRSYEQYFGPGTRLTVT.

The chain couples TRBV5-1 to TRBJ2-1, with unresolved D. This CDR3 contains 13 residues. V dropped 3 bases and J dropped 6 bases, with 10 bases sitting between them. Per germline, CDR1 SGHRS and CDR2 YFSETQ. CDR3 DNA: TGCGCCAGCAGCTCGAGCGAAGTCAATGAGCAGTTCTTC. It yields the protein CASSSSEVNEQFF.

The CDR3 bases are TGTGCCAGCAGCTTGGGGAGGGTTAGCGACGAGCAGTACTTC. It encodes CASSLGRVSDEQYF. The chain combines TRBV7-9 with TRBJ2-7; 7 nucleotides align to TRBD2. The junction had 7 bases not matched to a gene; V was cut back by 3 bases and J by 5 bases. The CDR3 is made up of 14 amino acids. The germline gives CDR1 SEHNR, CDR2 FQNEAQ (reference sequence).

This clonotype was counted ten times or more. The gene calls are TRBV25-1 and TRBJ1-2; 7 bases match TRBD1. Germline loops: CDR1 MGHDK, CDR2 SYGVNS. The CDR3 consists of 16 residues. Losses at the gene ends were 0 bases for V and 8 bases for J; bases not matched to a gene: 12. The CDR3 loop is CASSEYGGDRVWGYTF. The DNA for the CDR3 is TGTGCCAGCAGTGAATATGGGGGAGACAGGGTGTGGGGCTACACCTTC.

This clonotype has a count of ten or more. This CDR3 is CSARARRGPVYGYTF. CDR3 DNA sequence: TGCAGTGCTAGAGCTAGAAGGGGTCCGGTCTATGGCTACACCTTC. J is TRBJ1-2 and V is TRBV20-1, with D perhaps matching TRBD1 (5 bases). Per germline, CDR1 DFQATT and CDR2 SNEGSKA (reference sequence). The V gene lost 1 base and the J gene lost 4 bases, with 16 bases spanning the gap. CDR3 length: 15 amino acids.

This chain connects TRBV5-1 to TRBJ2-5; 12 positions match TRBD2. CDR1 and CDR2 (germline): SGHRS, YFSETQ. V was pared by 4 bases and J by 4 bases, with 14 bases of the junction left unmatched. The CDR3 runs 18 residues. The CDR3 DNA follows: TGCGCCAGCAGCCGCAGACTAGCGGGAGTAGGTCCGGGAGAGACCCAGTACTTC. Protein sequence: CASSRRLAGVGPGETQYF.

This clonotype showed up many times. This chain uses TRBV12-3 or TRBV12-4 with TRBJ2-1; TRBD1 might be the D (5 bases). Trimming shortened V by 6 bases and J by 8 bases, and 11 bases separated the two germline ends. The CDR3 totals 12 residues. CDR3 sequence (DNA): TGTGCCAGCAGAGGGGCCGGGCATGAGCAGTTCTTC. Its translation: CASRGAGHEQFF.

The genes are TRBV11-1 and TRBJ2-1; 11 bases line up with TRBD2. CDR1 SGHAT and CDR2 FQDESV come from the germline V gene (reference sequence). The CDR3 covers 20 residues. Trimming at V came to 5 bases and at J to 1 base, leaving 16 bases not matched to a gene. The CDR3 loop reads CASSLLTLSGRAGSYNEQFF. In DNA form, the CDR3 reads TGTGCCAGCAGCCTCCTGACCCTTAGCGGGAGGGCCGGTTCCTACAATGAGCAGTTCTTC. Together with reference TRBV11-1 and TRBJ2-1, the CDR3 gives the full variable domain: EAEVAQSPRYKITEKSQAVAFWCDPISGHATLYWYRQILGQGPELLVQFQDESVVDDSQLPKDRFSAERLKGVDSTLKIQPAELGDSAMYLCASSLLTLSGRAGSYNEQFFGPGTRLTVL.

There are many counts of this clonotype. The chain recombines TRBV29-1 with TRBJ2-3; 10 positions match TRBD2. The CDR3 extends over 15 amino acids. Germline V gene data show CDR1 as SQVTM and CDR2 as ANQGSEA. Trimming at V came to 7 bases and at J to 1 base, leaving 8 bases not matched to a gene. CDR3 coding DNA: TGCAGCGCGTCCCATGGGACTAGCGGCACAGATACGCAGTATTTT. As protein: CSASHGTSGTDTQYF.

This clonotype was seen a few times. The chain couples TRBV11-2 to TRBJ1-5; tentative D call: TRBD1 (5 bases). CDR1 is SGHAT and CDR2 is FQNNGV in the germline V gene. The V gene lost 5 bases and the J gene lost 2 bases, with 16 bases spanning the gap. This CDR3 comprises 16 residues. CDR3 sequence reads: CASSPYVGEGNQPQHF. In DNA, the CDR3 is TGTGCCAGCAGCCCATACGTGGGGGAGGGCAATCAGCCCCAGCATTTT. Complete variable domain (other parts from reference TRBV11-2 and TRBJ1-5): EAGVAQSPRYKIIEKRQSVAFWCNPISGHATLYWYQQILGQGPKLLIQFQNNGVVDDSQLPKDRFSAERLKGVDSTLKIQPAKLEDSAVYLCASSPYVGEGNQPQHFGDGTRLSIL.

The V gene is TRBV10-3, the J gene TRBJ1-1; no definite D call. Germline lookup yields CDR1 ENHRY and CDR2 SYGVKD. This CDR3 has 12 residues. V lost 8 bases and J lost 2, with 9 bases in between. CDR3 in amino acids: CAISSINTEAFF. In nucleotides, the CDR3 is TGTGCCATCTCCTCAATTAACACTGAAGCTTTCTTT.

The chain combines TRBV12-3 or TRBV12-4 with TRBJ2-5; 8 nucleotides line up with TRBD1. After removal of 7 bases from V and 5 bases from J, the junction contained 15 bases not matched to a gene. The CDR3 loop spans 16 amino acids. The chain's CDR3 is CASTLGIGQGRETQYF. DNA of the CDR3: TGTGCCAGCACCTTAGGGATTGGACAGGGTAGGGAGACCCAGTACTTC.

In its sample, this clonotype was seen many times. The V and J genes are TRBV7-6 and TRBJ2-1; D could derive from TRBD1 or TRBD2 (6 bases each). V shed 4 bases and J shed 0 bases, with 10 bases lying between them. The CDR3 spans 15 residues. The V gene's germline CDR1 is SGHVS and CDR2 FNYEAQ. The DNA for the CDR3 is TGTGCCAGCAGCTCCTGGGGGGCCTCCTACAATGAGCAGTTCTTC. This gives the protein CASSSWGASYNEQFF.

V usage is TRBV4-1 and J usage is TRBJ2-7; D possibly corresponds to TRBD2 (5 bases). The CDR3 has 14 amino acids. CDR1 is MGHRA and CDR2 is YSYEKL in the germline V gene. With 1 base removed from V and 5 bases from J, the gap between germline ends came to 12 bases. CDR3 loop: CASSQVPGLDEQYF. The CDR3, as DNA: TGCGCCAGCAGCCAAGTTCCGGGGTTGGACGAGCAGTACTTC.

A few counts support this clonotype. The chain joins TRBV5-1 to TRBJ1-4; D remains unclear. V was shortened by 5 bases and J by 6 bases, with 11 bases between the two germline ends. CDR1 and CDR2 from the germline V gene are SGHRS and YFSETQ. CDR3 length equals 13 residues. The CDR3 loop reads CASSFSGDEKLFF. The CDR3 DNA follows: TGCGCCAGCAGTTTTTCCGGAGATGAAAAACTGTTTTTT. The whole variable domain, remainder taken from reference TRBV5-1 and TRBJ1-4, is KAGVTQTPRYLIKTRGQQVTLSCSPISGHRSVSWYQQTPGQGLQFLFEYFSETQRNKGNFPGRFSGRQFSNSRSEMNVSTLELGDSALYLCASSFSGDEKLFFGSGTQLSVL.

In this sample, this clonotype turned up many times. The chain couples TRBV5-1 to TRBJ2-5; D not resolved. Per germline, CDR1 SGHRS and CDR2 YFSETQ. The V and J ends lost 0 bases and 0 bases respectively, with 9 bases between them. This CDR3 region has 15 residues. CDR3 residues: CASSLESRYQETQYF. CDR3 DNA: TGCGCCAGCAGCTTGGAGAGCAGGTACCAAGAGACCCAGTACTTC.

This chain joins TRBV5-5 and TRBJ2-2; tentatively, D is TRBD1 (5 bases). V shed 6 bases and J shed 7 bases, with 10 bases lying between them. This CDR3 comprises 12 residues. Germline CDR1 SGHKS, CDR2 YYEKEE (reference sequence). CDR3 sequence reads: CASKGLYGELFF. Here the CDR3 DNA reads TGTGCCAGCAAGGGGTTGTACGGGGAGCTGTTTTTT. Full variable domain (rest looked up from reference TRBV5-5 and TRBJ2-2): DAGVTQSPTHLIKTRGQQVTLRCSPISGHKSVSWYQQVLGQGPQFIFQYYEKEERGRGNFPDRFSARQFPNYSSELNVNALLLGDSALYLCASKGLYGELFFGEGSRLTVL.